The present TCR beta chain was sequenced within a study of CD8 T cells in Susac syndrome. RNA amounts of 0.5 to 1 ug underwent reverse transcription with random hexamers. The immunoSEQ assay covered 54 Vbeta and 13 Jbeta segments for CDR3. From the immunoSEQ multiplex PCR reads, TCRdb called clonotypes with MiXCR, one entry per CDR3 protein. This table has around 300,000 distinct CDR3 sequences, 85% appearing once. The study sequenced TCR beta in blood CD8+ and CD4+ T cells. The multiple sclerosis control group was made up of treatment-naive patients with stable or active relapsing-remitting disease. TEMRA cells were FACS-enriched, while CD8+ and CD4+ T cells were negatively isolated. This TCR was recovered from a human donor with multiple sclerosis. The sample consisted of CD8+ T cells from PBMCs.

The CDR3 bases are TGTGCCAGCAGTTTTTCTGCGGGGGAGCAGTACTTC. Translation: CASSFSAGEQYF. The chain combines TRBV28 with TRBJ2-7; tentative D call: TRBD2 (6 bases). The ends were cut back, 3 bases at V and 7 bases at J, with 10 bases in the middle. Germline CDR1 is MDHEN and CDR2 is SYDVKM. The CDR3 covers 12 residues.